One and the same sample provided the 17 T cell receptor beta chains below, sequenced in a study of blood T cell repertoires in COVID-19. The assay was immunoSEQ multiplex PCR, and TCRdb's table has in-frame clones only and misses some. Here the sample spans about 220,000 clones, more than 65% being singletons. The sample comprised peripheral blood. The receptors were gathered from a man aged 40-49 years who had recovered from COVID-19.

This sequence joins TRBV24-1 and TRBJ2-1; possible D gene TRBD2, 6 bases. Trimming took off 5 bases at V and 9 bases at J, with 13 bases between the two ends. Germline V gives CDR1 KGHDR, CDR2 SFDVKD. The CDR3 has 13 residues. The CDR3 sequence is CATSGDSFGEQFF. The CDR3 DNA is TGTGCCACCAGTGGGGACTCTTTCGGTGAGCAGTTCTTC.

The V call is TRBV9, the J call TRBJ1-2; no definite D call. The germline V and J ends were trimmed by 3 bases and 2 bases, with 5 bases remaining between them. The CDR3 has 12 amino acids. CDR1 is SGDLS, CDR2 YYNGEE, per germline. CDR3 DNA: TGTGCCAGCAGCGCCTCGAACTATGGCTACACCTTC. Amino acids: CASSASNYGYTF.

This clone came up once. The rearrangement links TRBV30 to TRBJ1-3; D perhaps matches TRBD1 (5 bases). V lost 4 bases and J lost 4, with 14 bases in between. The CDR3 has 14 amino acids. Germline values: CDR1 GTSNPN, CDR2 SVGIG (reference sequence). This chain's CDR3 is CAWTMGGSGNTIYF. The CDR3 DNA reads TGTGCCTGGACCATGGGGGGGTCGGGAAACACCATATATTTT.

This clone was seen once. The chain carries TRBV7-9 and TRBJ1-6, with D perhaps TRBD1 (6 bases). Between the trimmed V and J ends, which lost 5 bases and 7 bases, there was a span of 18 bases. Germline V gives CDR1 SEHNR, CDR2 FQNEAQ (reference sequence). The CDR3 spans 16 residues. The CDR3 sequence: CASSVIQGLVNSPLHF. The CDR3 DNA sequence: TGTGCCAGCAGCGTGATACAGGGATTAGTGAATTCACCCCTCCACTTT.

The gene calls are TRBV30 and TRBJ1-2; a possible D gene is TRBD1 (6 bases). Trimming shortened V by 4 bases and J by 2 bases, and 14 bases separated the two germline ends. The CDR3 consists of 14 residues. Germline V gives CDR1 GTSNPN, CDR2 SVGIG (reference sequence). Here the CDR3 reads CAWIPGGGNYGYTF. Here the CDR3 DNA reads TGTGCCTGGATCCCCGGGGGGGGCAACTATGGCTACACCTTC.

Here the CDR3 DNA reads TGCAGTGCTAGTGTGGCCCACGAGCAGTACTTC. This codes for CSASVAHEQYF. The V call is TRBV20-1, the J call TRBJ2-7; no clear D. This CDR3 comprises 11 residues. V lost 3 bases and J 5 bases, leaving 8 bases between the germline ends. Germline V CDR1 and CDR2: DFQATT, SNEGSKA (reference sequence).

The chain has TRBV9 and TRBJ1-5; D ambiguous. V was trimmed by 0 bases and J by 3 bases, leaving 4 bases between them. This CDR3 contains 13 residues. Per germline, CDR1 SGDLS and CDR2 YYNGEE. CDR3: CASSVDINQPQHF. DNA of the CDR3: TGTGCCAGCAGCGTAGATATCAATCAGCCCCAGCATTTT.

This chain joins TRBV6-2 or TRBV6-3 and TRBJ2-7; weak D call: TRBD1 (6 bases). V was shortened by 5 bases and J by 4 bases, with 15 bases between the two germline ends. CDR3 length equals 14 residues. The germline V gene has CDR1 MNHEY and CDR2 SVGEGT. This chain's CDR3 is CASSRRGTGYEQYF. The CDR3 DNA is TGTGCCAGCAGTCGCAGGGGAACAGGGTACGAGCAGTACTTC.

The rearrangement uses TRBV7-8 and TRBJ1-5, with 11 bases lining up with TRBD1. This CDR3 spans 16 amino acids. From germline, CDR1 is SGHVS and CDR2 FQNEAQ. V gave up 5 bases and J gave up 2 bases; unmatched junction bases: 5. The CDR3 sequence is CASSARTGGGNQPQHF. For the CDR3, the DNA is TGTGCCAGCAGCGCGAGGACAGGGGGCGGCAATCAGCCCCAGCATTTT.

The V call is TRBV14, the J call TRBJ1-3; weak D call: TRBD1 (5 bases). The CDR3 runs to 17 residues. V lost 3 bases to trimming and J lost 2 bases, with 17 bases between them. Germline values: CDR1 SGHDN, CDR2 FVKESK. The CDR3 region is CASSHYPGGTPGNTIYF. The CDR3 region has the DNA TGTGCCAGCAGCCATTACCCGGGAGGGACCCCTGGAAACACCATATATTTT.

The CDR3 nucleotides read TGTGCCATCAGTGAGGTAACAGAAAACTATGGCTACACCTTC. Encoded protein: CAISEVTENYGYTF. This chain links TRBV10-3 with TRBJ1-2; no firm D call. The ends were cut back, 2 bases at V and 2 bases at J, with 9 bases in the middle. CDR3 size: 14 residues. The germline gives CDR1 ENHRY, CDR2 SYGVKD.

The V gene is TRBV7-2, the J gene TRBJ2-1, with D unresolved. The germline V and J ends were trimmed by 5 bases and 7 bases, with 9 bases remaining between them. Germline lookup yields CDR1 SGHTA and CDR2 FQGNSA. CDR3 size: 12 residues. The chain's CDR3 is CASSAAENEQFF. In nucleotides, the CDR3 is TGTGCCAGCAGCGCGGCAGAGAATGAGCAGTTCTTC.

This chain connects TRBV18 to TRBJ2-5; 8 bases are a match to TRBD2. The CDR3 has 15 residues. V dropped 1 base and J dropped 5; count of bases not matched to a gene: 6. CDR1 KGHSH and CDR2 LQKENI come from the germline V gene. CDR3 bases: TGTGCCAGCTCACCACTGAGCGGGGGATCGGAGACCCAGTACTTC. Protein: CASSPLSGGSETQYF.

Here the CDR3 DNA reads TGTGCCAGCAGGCCCGGGACAGGGGGCACCGGGGAGCTGTTTTTT. It translates to CASRPGTGGTGELFF. The V and J genes are TRBV3-1 (or the pseudogene TRBV3-2) and TRBJ2-2; 11 positions agree with TRBD1. The CDR3 spans 15 residues. Germline V gives CDR1 LGHDT, CDR2 YNNKEL (reference sequence). The trim removed 6 bases at V and 4 bases at J, leaving 4 bases unmatched.

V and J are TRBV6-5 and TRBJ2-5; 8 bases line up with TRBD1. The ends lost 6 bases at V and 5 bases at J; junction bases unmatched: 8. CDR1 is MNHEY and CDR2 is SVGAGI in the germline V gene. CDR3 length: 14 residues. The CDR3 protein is CASSQWTGQETQYF. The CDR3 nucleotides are TGTGCCAGCAGCCAATGGACAGGGCAGGAGACCCAGTACTTC.

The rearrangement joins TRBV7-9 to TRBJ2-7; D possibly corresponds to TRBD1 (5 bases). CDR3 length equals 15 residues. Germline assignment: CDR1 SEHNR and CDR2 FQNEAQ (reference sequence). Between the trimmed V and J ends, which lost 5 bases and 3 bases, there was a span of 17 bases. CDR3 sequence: CASSGPGLRVYEQYF. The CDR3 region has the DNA TGTGCCAGCAGCGGTCCGGGCCTCAGGGTCTACGAGCAGTACTTC.

The CDR3 spells CATSDLGQPNYEQYF. The CDR3 region has the DNA TGTGCCACCAGTGATTTAGGACAGCCTAACTACGAGCAGTACTTC. V gene TRBV24-1 combines with J gene TRBJ2-7; a weak D match, TRBD1 (6 bases). The CDR3 covers 15 residues. CDR1 and CDR2 from the germline V gene are KGHDR and SFDVKD. The V end was cut by 1 base, the J end by 3 bases, with 12 bases between.